The clone carrying this TCR beta chain showed up just once. These data belong to a study of blood T cell repertoires in COVID-19. Repertoires were generated with immunoSEQ multiplex PCR, while TCRdb's copy carries only in-frame clones and drops some. The sample has about 300,000 clones, roughly 87% seen once. Per the germline V gene, CDR1 is GTSNPN and CDR2 is SVGIG (reference sequence). Germline trimming cut 5 bases from V and 2 bases from J; bases unmatched to any gene: 14. This CDR3 is 17 amino acids long. The TCR sequence derives from a human donor in a cohort sampled during active COVID-19. The sample was peripheral blood. The V and J genes are TRBV30 and TRBJ2-7; 11 bases align to TRBD2. The CDR3 sequence is CAWVWRASGRNAYEQYF. The CDR3 DNA reads TGTGCCTGGGTGTGGAGGGCTAGCGGGAGGAACGCCTACGAGCAGTACTTC.